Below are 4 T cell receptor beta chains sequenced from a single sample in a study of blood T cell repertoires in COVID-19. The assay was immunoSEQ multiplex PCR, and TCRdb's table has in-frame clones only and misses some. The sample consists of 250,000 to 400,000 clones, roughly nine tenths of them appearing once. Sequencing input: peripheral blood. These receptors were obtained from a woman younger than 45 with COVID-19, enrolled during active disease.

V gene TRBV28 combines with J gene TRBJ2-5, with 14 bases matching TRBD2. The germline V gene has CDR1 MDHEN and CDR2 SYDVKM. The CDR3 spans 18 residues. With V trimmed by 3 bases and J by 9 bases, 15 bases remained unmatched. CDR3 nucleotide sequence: TGTGCCAGCAGTTTTGTCTCCGGACTAGCGGGAGGTATTGGGTCCCAGTACTTC. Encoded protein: CASSFVSGLAGGIGSQYF.

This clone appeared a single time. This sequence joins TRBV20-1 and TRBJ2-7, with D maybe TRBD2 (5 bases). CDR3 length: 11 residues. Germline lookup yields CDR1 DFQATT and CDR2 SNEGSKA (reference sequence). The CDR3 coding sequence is TGCAGCCTGAGGGAGTCCTACGAGCAGTACTTC. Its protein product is CSLRESYEQYF.

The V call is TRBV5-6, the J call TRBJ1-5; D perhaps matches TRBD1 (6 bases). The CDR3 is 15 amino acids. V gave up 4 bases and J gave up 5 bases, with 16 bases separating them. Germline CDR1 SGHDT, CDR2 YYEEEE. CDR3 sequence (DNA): TGTGCCAGCAGCCTCCGATCGGGGGGCCATCAGCCCCAGCATTTT. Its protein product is CASSLRSGGHQPQHF.

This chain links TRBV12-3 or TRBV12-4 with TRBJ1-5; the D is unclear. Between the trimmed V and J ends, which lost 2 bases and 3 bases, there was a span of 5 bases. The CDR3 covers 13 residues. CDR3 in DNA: TGTGCCAGCAGTTTATCCCTCAATCAGCCCCAGCATTTT. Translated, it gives CASSLSLNQPQHF.